This paragraph covers one TCR beta chain sequence. CDR1 DFQATT and CDR2 SNEGSKA come from the germline V gene (reference sequence). The CDR3 extends over 14 amino acids. The V and J ends lost 5 bases and 1 base, in that order; junction bases with no gene match: 6. The data belong to a study of T-cell reconstitution after alpha-beta-depleted transplantation in children. Unique molecular identifiers featured in how the TCRbeta library was prepared. Each CDR3 protein gets one entry after TCRdb re-called the PCR reads with MiXCR. The table shows some 550,000 distinct CDR3 sequences, with roughly 18% occurring only once.

The receptor was isolated from a human donor who donated a stem cell graft to a child with acute lymphoblastic leukemia. This sequence joins TRBV20-1 and TRBJ1-2; 8 bases fit TRBD1. The material was PBMCs from the stem cell graft donor, obtained from the stem cell graft. The CDR3 loop is CSAARDRINYGYTF. CDR3 DNA: TGCAGTGCTGCCCGGGACAGGATTAACTATGGCTACACCTTC.